Given below is one TCR beta chain in context. What it binds is not known. Every sample had about 100,000 of its TCR templates assayed. Method: immunoSEQ multiplex PCR; TCRdb's copy keeps in-frame clones and lacks some. The sample has 50,000 to 60,000 clones, less than 90% seen once; the top ten hold less than 0.35%. This sample was included in a study of siplizumab effects on memory and regulatory T cells. The CDR3 has 11 residues. V lost 6 bases and J 5 bases, leaving 8 bases between the germline ends. The V gene's germline CDR1 is DFQATT and CDR2 SNEGSKA (reference sequence). Notes on the study in general: Memory cells seemed less diverse than naive T cells, which also seemed major contributors to the alloresponse.

In a few donor pairs, unstimulated naive, memory, effector memory and TEMRA subsets were sequenced. The chain joins TRBV20-1 to TRBJ2-1; D is unclear. Sample: naive CD8+ T cells sorted from blood. The clonotype originates from a human donor in good health. The CDR3 protein is CSAPTHNEQFF. CDR3 bases: TGCAGTGCCCCGACTCACAATGAGCAGTTCTTC.